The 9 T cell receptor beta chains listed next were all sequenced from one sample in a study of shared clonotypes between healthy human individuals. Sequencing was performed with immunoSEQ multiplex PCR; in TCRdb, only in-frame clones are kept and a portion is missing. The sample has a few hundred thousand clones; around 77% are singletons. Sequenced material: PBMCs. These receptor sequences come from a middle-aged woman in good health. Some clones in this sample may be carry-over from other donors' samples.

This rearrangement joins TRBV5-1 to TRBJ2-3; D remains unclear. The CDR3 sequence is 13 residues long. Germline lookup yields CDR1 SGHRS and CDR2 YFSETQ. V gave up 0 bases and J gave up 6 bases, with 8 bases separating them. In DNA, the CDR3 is TGCGCCAGCAGCTTGGAAATTGCGGATACGCAGTATTTT. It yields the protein CASSLEIADTQYF. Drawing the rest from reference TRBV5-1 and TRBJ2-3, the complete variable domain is KAGVTQTPRYLIKTRGQQVTLSCSPISGHRSVSWYQQTPGQGLQFLFEYFSETQRNKGNFPGRFSGRQFSNSRSEMNVSTLELGDSALYLCASSLEIADTQYFGPGTRLTVL.

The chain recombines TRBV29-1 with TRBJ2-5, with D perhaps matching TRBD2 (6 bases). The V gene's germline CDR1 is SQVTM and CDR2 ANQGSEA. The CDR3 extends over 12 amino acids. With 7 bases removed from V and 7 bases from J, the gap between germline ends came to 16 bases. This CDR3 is CSAPTGGGTQYF. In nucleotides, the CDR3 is TGCAGCGCACCCACCGGGGGAGGGACCCAGTACTTC.

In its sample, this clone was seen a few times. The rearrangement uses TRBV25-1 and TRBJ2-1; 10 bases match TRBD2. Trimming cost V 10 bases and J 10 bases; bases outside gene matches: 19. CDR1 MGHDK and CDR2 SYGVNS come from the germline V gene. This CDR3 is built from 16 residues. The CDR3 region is CATQTPIAGGLREQFF. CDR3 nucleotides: TGTGCCACCCAGACCCCCATAGCGGGAGGACTGAGGGAGCAGTTCTTC.

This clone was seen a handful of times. The CDR3 loop reads CASSVDHRAFSGNTIYF. DNA of the CDR3: TGTGCCAGCAGCGTAGACCACAGGGCTTTCTCTGGAAACACCATATATTTT. The chain has TRBV9 and TRBJ1-3; D may be TRBD1 (6 bases). Between the trimmed V and J ends, which lost 0 bases and 0 bases, there was a span of 13 bases. Germline assignment: CDR1 SGDLS and CDR2 YYNGEE. CDR3 length: 17 amino acids.

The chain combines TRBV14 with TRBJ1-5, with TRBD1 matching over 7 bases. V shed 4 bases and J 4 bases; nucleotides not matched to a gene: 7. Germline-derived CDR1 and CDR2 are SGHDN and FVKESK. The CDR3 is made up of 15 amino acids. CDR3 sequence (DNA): TGTGCCAGCAGCCGGTGCAGGGGGTTTAATCAGCCCCAGCATTTT. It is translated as CASSRCRGFNQPQHF.

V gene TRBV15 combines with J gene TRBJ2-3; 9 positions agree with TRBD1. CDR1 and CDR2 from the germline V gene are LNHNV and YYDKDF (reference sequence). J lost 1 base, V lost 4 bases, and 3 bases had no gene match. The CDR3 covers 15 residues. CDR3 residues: CATSTRTGGTDTQYF. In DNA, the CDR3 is TGTGCCACCAGCACCCGGACAGGGGGCACAGATACGCAGTATTTT.

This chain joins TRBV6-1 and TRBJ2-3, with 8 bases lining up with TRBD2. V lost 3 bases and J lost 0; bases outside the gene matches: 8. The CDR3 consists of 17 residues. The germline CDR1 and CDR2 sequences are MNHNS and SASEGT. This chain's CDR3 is CASSEQGASGSTDTQYF. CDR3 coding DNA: TGTGCCAGCAGTGAGCAAGGTGCTAGCGGGAGCACAGATACGCAGTATTTT.

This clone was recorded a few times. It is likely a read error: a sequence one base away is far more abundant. The CDR3 loop is CASQTGGGGKLFF. The DNA of the CDR3 is TGCGCCAGCCAGACAGGGGGCGGCGGGAAGCTGTTTTTT. V gene TRBV10-1 combines with J gene TRBJ2-2; TRBD1 matches 10 bases. CDR3 size: 13 residues. Germline CDR1 and CDR2: WNHNN and SYGVQD (reference sequence).

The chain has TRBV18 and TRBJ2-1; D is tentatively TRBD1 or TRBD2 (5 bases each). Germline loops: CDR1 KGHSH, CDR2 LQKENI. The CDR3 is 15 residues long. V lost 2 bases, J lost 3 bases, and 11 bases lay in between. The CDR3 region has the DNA TGTGCCAGCTCACCAATCGGGACGAACTACAATGAGCAGTTCTTC. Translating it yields CASSPIGTNYNEQFF.